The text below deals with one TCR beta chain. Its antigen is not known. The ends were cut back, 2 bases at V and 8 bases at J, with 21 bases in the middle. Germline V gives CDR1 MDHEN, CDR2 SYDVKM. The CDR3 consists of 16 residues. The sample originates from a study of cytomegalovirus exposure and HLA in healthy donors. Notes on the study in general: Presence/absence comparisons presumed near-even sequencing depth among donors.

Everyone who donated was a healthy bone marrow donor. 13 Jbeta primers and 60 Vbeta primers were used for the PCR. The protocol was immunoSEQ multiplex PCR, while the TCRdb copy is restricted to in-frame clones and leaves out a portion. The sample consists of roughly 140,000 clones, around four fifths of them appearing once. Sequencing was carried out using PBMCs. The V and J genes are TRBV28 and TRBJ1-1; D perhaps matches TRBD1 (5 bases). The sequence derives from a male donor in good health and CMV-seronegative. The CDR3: CASSLPAGGTGYEAFF. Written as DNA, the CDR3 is TGTGCCAGCAGTTTACCGGCTGGCGGGACCGGCTACGAAGCTTTCTTT.